This paragraph reports one T cell receptor beta chain. The antigen is undetermined. This sample was taken from a study of T cell responses to AZD1222 COVID-19 vaccine. Study observations and caveats: Only after the peak T cell response were repertoires sampled. Just a handful of people given AZD1222 tested seropositive at baseline. Two AZD1222 administrations were followed by greater Spike-specific TCR breadth and depth.

Germline V gives CDR1 MDHEN, CDR2 SYDVKM. The CDR3 runs to 15 residues. Deletions cut 3 bases from V and 4 bases from J, with 13 bases between. Assay: immunoSEQ multiplex PCR; the TCRdb copy retains only in-frame clones and omits some. This sample yields 120,000 to 150,000 clones, of which approximately 91% are seen a single time; around 1.8% belongs to the top ten. The sample in question was peripheral blood, obtained 28 days after the second AZD1222 dose. V is TRBV28 and J is TRBJ1-3, with D maybe TRBD1 (6 bases). The source of this sequence is an adult who received the AZD1222 COVID-19 vaccine. Written as DNA, the CDR3 is TGTGCCAGCAGTTTCCAGGGGAGGAGAGGAAACACCATATATTTT. Translation gives CASSFQGRRGNTIYF.